One sample yielded the 20 T cell receptor beta chains listed below, sequenced in a study of blood T cell repertoires in COVID-19. Produced via immunoSEQ multiplex PCR; TCRdb's table is partial and in-frame only. The profile shows 340,000 or so clones, roughly 85% of them singletons. Material for sequencing was PBMCs or T cells enriched from blood (not recorded which). These receptors all come from a woman aged 40-49 years with acute COVID-19.

This chain connects TRBV5-1 to TRBJ2-5, with D possibly TRBD1 on 7 matching bases. Germline CDR1 and CDR2: SGHRS and YFSETQ. This CDR3 contains 16 residues. The V gene lost 0 bases and the J gene lost 4 bases, with 16 bases spanning the gap. CDR3 sequence: CASSLEGRGAGETQYF. The CDR3, as DNA: TGCGCCAGCAGCTTGGAGGGCAGGGGGGCAGGAGAGACCCAGTACTTC.

The chain employs TRBV19 and TRBJ1-1; D remains ambiguous. Between the trimmed V and J ends, which lost 5 bases and 2 bases, there was a span of 9 bases. CDR1 LNHDA and CDR2 SQIVND come from the germline V gene (reference sequence). The CDR3 is 13 amino acids. For the CDR3, the DNA is TGTGCCAGTAGTCGCGTGTCCAACACTGAAGCTTTCTTT. Translated: CASSRVSNTEAFF.

This chain links TRBV27 with TRBJ2-2; TRBD1 matches 11 bases. The CDR3 contains 15 residues. Germline loops: CDR1 MNHEY, CDR2 SMNVEV (reference sequence). V lost 2 bases, J lost 4 bases, and 0 bases stayed unmatched. In nucleotides, the CDR3 is TGTGCCAGCAGTTTAGGGACAGGGGGCACCGGGGAGCTGTTTTTT. It specifies CASSLGTGGTGELFF.

The CDR3 spells CASRGDRVVTGELFF. CDR3 DNA sequence: TGTGCCAGCAGGGGGGACAGGGTGGTCACCGGGGAGCTGTTTTTT. The V call is TRBV2, the J call TRBJ2-2; 9 bases map to TRBD1. After removal of 6 bases from V and 4 bases from J, the junction contained 6 bases not matched to a gene. Germline-derived CDR1 and CDR2 are SNHLY and FYNNEI. The CDR3 totals 15 residues.

In this sample, this clone turned up once. This chain uses TRBV24-1 with TRBJ1-2; 7 nucleotides line up with TRBD1. The CDR3 runs 15 residues. The germline CDR1 and CDR2 sequences are KGHDR and SFDVKD. V was clipped by 2 bases and J by 4 bases; unmatched bases: 6. The CDR3: CATSDSGTVSYGYTF. The CDR3 nucleotides read TGTGCCACCAGTGATTCCGGGACAGTCAGCTATGGCTACACCTTC.

This chain uses TRBV19 with TRBJ2-1; no reliable D call. This CDR3 has 17 residues. In germline, CDR1 is LNHDA, CDR2 SQIVND (reference sequence). V was pared by 7 bases and J by 4 bases, with 23 bases between. CDR3: CASTLTLKQSKYNEQFF. CDR3 bases: TGTGCCAGTACCTTGACCCTAAAACAGAGCAAGTACAATGAGCAGTTCTTC.

The genes are TRBV10-3 and TRBJ2-3, with 8 bases that match TRBD2. CDR3 size: 14 residues. Germline CDR1 and CDR2: ENHRY and SYGVKD. V trimming: 6 bases; J trimming: 5 bases; junction bases outside the gene matches: 7. CDR3 DNA sequence: TGTGCCATCAGAGGAGCGGGAGCAGGAGATACGCAGTATTTT. This translates into CAIRGAGAGDTQYF.

This chain joins TRBV7-9 and TRBJ1-2; TRBD1 matches at 9 bases. The CDR3 consists of 17 residues. Trimming cost V 4 bases and J 5 bases; bases outside gene matches: 14. CDR1 SEHNR and CDR2 FQNEAQ come from the germline V gene (reference sequence). Written as DNA, the CDR3 is TGTGCCAGCAGCTCTGGACAGGGGAGCCCTCGAGAGTATGGCTACACCTTC. Its protein product is CASSSGQGSPREYGYTF.

The rearrangement joins TRBV28 to TRBJ2-1; D not certain. Germline V gene sequence: CDR1 MDHEN, CDR2 SYDVKM. Trimming removed 9 bases from V and 5 bases from J, with 8 bases in between. The CDR3 runs 11 residues. DNA of the CDR3: TGTGCCAGTCTCGTTCACAATGAGCAGTTCTTC. Translated: CASLVHNEQFF.

The CDR3 DNA is TGTGCCAGCAGCTCCCAGGGCAGGGCGGATGGCTACACCTTC. It codes for CASSSQGRADGYTF. The chain has TRBV5-5 and TRBJ1-2; TRBD1 is a possible D gene (5 bases). CDR1 and CDR2 from the germline V gene are SGHKS and YYEKEE (reference sequence). The CDR3 extends over 14 amino acids. The germline V and J ends were trimmed by 3 bases and 6 bases, with 15 bases remaining between them.

This sequence joins TRBV5-1 and TRBJ2-5; TRBD1 aligns across 8 bases. The CDR3 length is 16 residues. Germline CDR1 reads SGHRS; CDR2 reads YFSETQ. Unmatched junction bases numbered 5, after V lost 0 bases and J lost 1 base. The CDR3 reads CASSLGVGTGQETQYF. The CDR3 DNA sequence: TGCGCCAGCAGCTTGGGAGTGGGGACAGGCCAAGAGACCCAGTACTTC.

This sequence joins TRBV6-5 and TRBJ2-1, with 8 bases identical to TRBD1. With V trimmed by 8 bases and J by 7 bases, 7 bases remained unmatched. The germline V gene has CDR1 MNHEY and CDR2 SVGAGI. The CDR3 sequence is 13 residues long. The CDR3 loop is CASERQGANEQFF. The CDR3 DNA reads TGTGCCAGCGAACGTCAGGGGGCGAATGAGCAGTTCTTC.

The rearrangement links TRBV3-1 (or the pseudogene TRBV3-2) to TRBJ1-1; possible D gene TRBD1, 5 bases. The CDR3 has 14 amino acids. In germline, CDR1 is LGHDT, CDR2 YNNKEL (reference sequence). V shed 4 bases and J shed 1 base, with 10 bases lying between them. CDR3 in DNA: TGTGCCAGCAGCCCAGCAGACAGGAACACTGAAGCTTTCTTT. This gives the protein CASSPADRNTEAFF.

The rearrangement joins TRBV5-6 to TRBJ1-5; D possibly corresponds to TRBD1 (5 bases). There are 16 residues in the CDR3. V dropped 4 bases and J dropped 0 bases, with 14 bases sitting between them. CDR1 and CDR2 (germline): SGHDT, YYEEEE. CDR3 nucleotide sequence: TGTGCCAGCAGCGCAACGGGGGTGAATAGCAATCAGCCCCAGCATTTT. The encoded protein is CASSATGVNSNQPQHF.

In its sample, this clone was seen once. The chain links TRBV7-2 to TRBJ2-3; 9 bases are shared with TRBD2. Germline trimming cut 4 bases from V and 7 bases from J; bases unmatched to any gene: 9. The length of the CDR3 is 15 residues. Per germline, CDR1 SGHTA and CDR2 FQGNSA. The CDR3 nucleotides are TGTGCCAGCAGCTCCCCCGCGGGGGGGCCAAATACGCAGTATTTT. Encoded protein: CASSSPAGGPNTQYF.

The table lists this clone with a few counts. The rearrangement uses TRBV5-8 and TRBJ2-1, with TRBD1 matching over 8 bases. Germline values: CDR1 SGHTS, CDR2 YDEGEE. J lost 4 bases, V lost 4 bases, and 10 bases had no gene match. CDR3 size: 16 residues. The CDR3 spells CASSARTGMRYNEQFF. CDR3 nucleotides: TGTGCCAGCAGCGCTCGGACAGGGATGCGTTACAATGAGCAGTTCTTC.

This chain links TRBV18 with TRBJ2-3; 10 bases agree with TRBD2. With V trimmed by 3 bases and J by 0 bases, 6 bases remained unmatched. CDR3 length equals 17 residues. Germline loops: CDR1 KGHSH, CDR2 LQKENI. The CDR3 region is CASSPPSGGTSTDTQYF. CDR3 coding DNA: TGTGCCAGCTCACCGCCTAGCGGGGGCACTAGCACAGATACGCAGTATTTT.

V and J are TRBV3-1 (or the pseudogene TRBV3-2) and TRBJ2-7, with D unclear. The CDR3 contains 18 residues. Germline values: CDR1 LGHDT, CDR2 YNNKEL (reference sequence). The V and J ends lost 1 base and 1 base respectively, with 20 bases between them. The CDR3 reads CASSQGTLGGYMSYEQYF. The CDR3, as DNA: TGTGCCAGCAGCCAAGGAACTCTAGGTGGTTACATGTCCTACGAGCAGTACTTC.

The chain carries TRBV19 and TRBJ2-1; 9 positions match TRBD2. Unmatched junction bases numbered 5, after V lost 3 bases and J lost 5 bases. Germline values: CDR1 LNHDA, CDR2 SQIVND (reference sequence). This CDR3 is built from 15 residues. The CDR3 protein is CASSIDSGSHNEQFF. The CDR3 region has the DNA TGTGCCAGTAGTATTGATAGCGGGAGCCACAATGAGCAGTTCTTC.

This chain connects TRBV19 to TRBJ2-1, with TRBD1 matching 9 bases. The CDR3 runs to 16 residues. V was clipped by 4 bases and J by 7 bases; unmatched bases: 11. Germline V lookup: CDR1 LNHDA, CDR2 SQIVND (reference sequence). CDR3 region: CASSTSPGQGGNEQFF. In nucleotides, the CDR3 is TGTGCCAGTAGTACTTCACCGGGACAGGGAGGAAATGAGCAGTTCTTC. The variable domain in full, with the rest retrieved from reference TRBV19 and TRBJ2-1, is DGGITQSPKYLFRKEGQNVTLSCEQNLNHDAMYWYRQDPGQGLRLIYYSQIVNDFQKGDIAEGYSVSREKKESFPLTVTSAQKNPTAFYLCASSTSPGQGGNEQFFGPGTRLTVL.